These T cell receptor beta chains were read from a single sample in a study of siplizumab effects on memory and regulatory T cells. The data were produced by immunoSEQ multiplex PCR, yet TCRdb's version contains in-frame clones alone and is incomplete. The sample contains 85,000 to 130,000 clones, approximately 94% of which appear only once. The sample consisted of Tregs sorted from blood. These receptors all come from a human donor in good health. Each CDR3 is given with its conserved first and last residue. A D gene is named only where the DNA matches it firmly. Part of the rows lack a size; the others show once, few, many or a class for expanded clones.

TRBV5-1,.,.,TRBJ2-5,CASSLSGNGGRETQYF,TGCGCCAGCAGCTTGAGCGGTAACGGGGGTCGGGAGACCCAGTACTTC
TRBV19,.,TRBD2,TRBJ2-1,CASSRSSGRIPDEQFF,TGTGCCAGTAGTAGGTCTAGCGGGAGAATACCGGATGAGCAGTTCTTC
TRBV27,.,.,TRBJ1-4,CASSLTANNEKLFF,TGTGCCAGCAGTCTAACAGCGAATAATGAAAAACTGTTTTTT
TRBV30,.,.,TRBJ2-1,CAWMAMLGQFF,TGTGCCTGGATGGCTATGCTTGGGCAGTTCTTC
TRBV5-1,once,TRBD2,TRBJ2-1,CASSPGLAGDEQFF,TGCGCCAGCAGTCCAGGACTAGCGGGAGATGAGCAGTTCTTC
TRBV29-1,.,TRBD1,TRBJ2-1,CSAKWDRQIYLNEQFF,TGCAGCGCGAAGTGGGACAGACAGATTTATTTGAATGAGCAGTTCTTC
TRBV25-1,few,.,TRBJ1-2,CASSLVGDGYTF,TGTGCCAGCAGCCTCGTCGGTGATGGCTACACCTTC
TRBV5-1,.,.,TRBJ1-6,CASRVGTIDSPLHF,TGCGCCAGCAGGGTTGGGACGATAGATTCACCCCTCCACTTT
TRBV11-2,.,.,TRBJ1-6,CASSLDQGSNSPLHF,TGTGCCAGCAGCTTAGACCAGGGGAGCAATTCACCCCTCCACTTT
TRBV10-1,.,.,TRBJ2-1,CASGAQNEQFF,TGCGCCAGCGGGGCCCAAAATGAGCAGTTCTTC